The sequence of this T cell receptor beta chain was determined in a study of cytomegalovirus exposure and HLA in healthy donors. This clone was observed a few times. Antigen unknown. In the PCR, 60 Vbeta and 13 Jbeta primers were used. Data came from immunoSEQ multiplex PCR; TCRdb stores just in-frame clones and leaves some out. The sample contains 150,000 to 200,000 clones, 65% to 80% of which appear only once. The germline V gene encodes CDR1 SGHVS and CDR2 FQNEAQ. Trimming cost V 5 bases and J 6 bases, with 14 bases left between them. The CDR3 contains 14 residues. Broader study findings: V- and J-gene trimming of TCR beta was linked (in a later analysis) to a missense DCLRE1C variant.

The sequencing input was PBMCs. This sequence originates from a woman between 45 and 65 years old in good health and CMV-seropositive. This chain joins TRBV7-8 and TRBJ1-5; D is unresolved. The CDR3 DNA reads as TGTGCCAGCAGCGCGGGGAGGGCGGGTCAGCCCCAGCATTTT. Translation: CASSAGRAGQPQHF.